This T cell receptor beta chain was retrieved from a study of cytotoxic CD8 clonotypes in ibrutinib-treated CLL. At the level of the study: Included were 11 relapsed/refractory and roughly 15 treatment-naive patients, of whom about 18 were IGHV unmutated.

About this clone: No antigen is known for it.

Per germline, CDR1 KGHSH and CDR2 LQKENI. After removal of 3 bases from V and 5 bases from J, the junction contained 8 bases not matched to a gene. The CDR3 has 17 residues. The assay was immunoSEQ multiplex PCR, and TCRdb's table has in-frame clones only and misses some. This repertoire shows about 120,000 clones, around 85% found once; its top ten account for approximately 2%. Study results and limitations: Samples were collected at differing times from sustained-remission and progressing patients. Rising at ibrutinib response, clonality subsequently fell back toward baseline at progression. With treatment, public clonotypes, which were uncommon, either contracted or remained stable.

Sequenced material: PBMCs, taken after 24 months of ibrutinib treatment. The TCR comes from a human donor with chronic lymphocytic leukemia. The rearrangement joins TRBV18 to TRBJ2-3; 13 bases map to TRBD2. CDR3 sequence reads: CASSPVYGTSGKDTQYF. The CDR3 region has the DNA TGTGCCAGCTCACCCGTTTACGGGACTAGCGGGAAAGATACGCAGTATTTT.